This record concerns one T cell receptor (beta chain) sequence. Its target is unknown. This sample includes further DNA sequences coding for the same CDR3. These data belong to a study of beta chain features in type 1 diabetes. Findings and caveats of the study: Sequencing the cDNA could make cells with high TCR expression show up more than they should. Among type 1 diabetes patients, VDJ junctions had fewer insertions and more deletions.

Reverse transcribing all isolated RNA meant expressed TCRB transcripts were sequenced. This table comes from immunoSEQ multiplex PCR, and its TCRdb copy is limited to in-frame clones, with some not included. The data contain 900,000 or so clones, roughly 17% of them singletons. Cells sorted by CD45RO/CCR7/CD25/CD127/CD95/CD27 comprised CD4+ naive, central memory, regulatory and stem cell-like memory cells. This TCR was sampled from a woman aged 18-30 years in good health. Sequencing was performed on naive CD4+ T cells from blood.

CDR3 amino acids: CASRGETQYF. For the CDR3, the DNA is TGTGCCAGCCGGGGGGAGACCCAGTACTTC. The chain has TRBV28 and TRBJ2-5; D possibly corresponds to TRBD2 (6 bases). The V end lost 8 bases, the J end lost 5 bases, and 6 bases lay between the germline ends. Per germline, CDR1 MDHEN and CDR2 SYDVKM. The CDR3 has 10 residues.